This T cell receptor (beta chain) originates from a study of cytomegalovirus exposure and HLA in healthy donors. Study-wide findings and caveats: In a later analysis, a missense DCLRE1C variant was linked to TCR beta V- and J-gene trimming. The authors enumerated roughly 180 TCR beta chains as linked to cytomegalovirus.

A remark on this clone: Its target is not known.

CDR1 SGHRS and CDR2 YFSETQ come from the germline V gene. This CDR3 region has 14 residues. J lost 5 bases, V lost 4 bases, and 4 bases had no gene match. The primer mix had 60 Vbeta and 13 Jbeta primers. Method: immunoSEQ multiplex PCR; TCRdb's copy keeps in-frame clones and lacks some. The sample shows around 190,000 clones, about 85% of them seen only once. The sequencing sample was made of PBMCs. This TCR came from a woman in her 50s in good health and CMV-seronegative. The chain combines TRBV5-1 with TRBJ2-1; 9 positions agree with TRBD1. The CDR3 sequence is CASSPGQGDNEQFF. The CDR3 DNA is TGCGCCAGCAGCCCGGGACAGGGAGACAATGAGCAGTTCTTC.